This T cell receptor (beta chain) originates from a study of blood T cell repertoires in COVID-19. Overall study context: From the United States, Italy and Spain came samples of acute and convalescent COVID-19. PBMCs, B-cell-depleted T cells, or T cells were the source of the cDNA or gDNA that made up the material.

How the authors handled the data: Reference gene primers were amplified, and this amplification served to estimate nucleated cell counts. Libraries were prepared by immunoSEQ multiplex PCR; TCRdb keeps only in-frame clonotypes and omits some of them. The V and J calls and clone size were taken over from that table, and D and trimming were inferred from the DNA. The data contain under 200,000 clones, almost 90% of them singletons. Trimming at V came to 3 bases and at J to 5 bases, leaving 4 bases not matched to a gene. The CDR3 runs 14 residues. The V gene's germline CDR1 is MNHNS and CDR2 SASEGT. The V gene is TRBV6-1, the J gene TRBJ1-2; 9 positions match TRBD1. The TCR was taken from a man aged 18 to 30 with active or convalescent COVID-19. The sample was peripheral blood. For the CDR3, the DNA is TGTGCCAGCAGTGAGGGACAGGGAGTTTATGGCTACACCTTC. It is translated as CASSEGQGVYGYTF.